The rows below give T cell receptor beta chains drawn from one sample of a study of T cells expressing NK-cell markers. TCRdb re-called the 5' RACE reads; every CDR3 protein appears as one record, without DNA. Its clone listing holds about 260,000 distinct CDR3 sequences. The specimen sequenced was blood T cells: a sorted CD56 or NKG2C T cell subset, CD4+ or CD8+ T cells, or bulk PBMC T cells (not recorded which). These receptors were taken from a woman aged 18-70 years in good health. CDR3s include the opening cysteine and the closing phenylalanine or tryptophan.

V gene,J gene,CDR3 protein
TRBV6-5,TRBJ1-2,CASSYRGGTNYGYTF
TRBV5-1,TRBJ1-2,CASSLQTGDYGYTF
TRBV7-6,TRBJ1-1,CASSLGHKVTEAFF
TRBV4-3,TRBJ2-2,CASSQGSRGTGELFF
TRBV28,TRBJ2-3,CASSSSGEGDTQYF
TRBV14,TRBJ2-1,CASSQVPRGEQFF
TRBV20-1,TRBJ1-5,CSAQRKLSNQPQHF
TRBV7-9,TRBJ2-3,CASSQRGQGGTDTQYF
TRBV9,TRBJ1-2,CASSAQTGLANYGYTF
TRBV12-3/TRBV12-4,TRBJ1-5,CASSLGARGNSNQPQHF
TRBV7-2,TRBJ2-2,CASSLRLQNTGELFF
TRBV7-9,TRBJ2-7,CASSLPGRTYEQYF
TRBV29-1,TRBJ2-3,CSVTVIGGTDTQYF
TRBV20-1,TRBJ1-5,CSAREGVASNQPQHF
TRBV18,TRBJ2-5,CASSLAGTPGETQYF
TRBV5-1,TRBJ2-7,CASSPRDASSYEQYF
TRBV20-1,TRBJ2-2,CSAGRAGELFF
TRBV19,TRBJ1-2,CASSNEPLYGYTF
TRBV12-3/TRBV12-4,TRBJ1-4,CASSKRAGGEKLFF
TRBV20-1,TRBJ2-3,CSARENLADTQYF
TRBV7-8,TRBJ2-7,CASSLQHAGTAPTEQYF
TRBV6-5,TRBJ2-1,CASSLVVGLADLRQFF
TRBV4-2,TRBJ2-1,CASSHHGSGRAVRAEQFF
TRBV5-5,TRBJ2-5,CASSFVPGYQETQYF
TRBV21-1,TRBJ2-5,CASSLDKLPPQETQYF
TRBV20-1,TRBJ1-5,CSASSDRGFGQPQHF
TRBV4-2,TRBJ1-2,CASSPSRSEYGYTF
TRBV2,TRBJ1-2,CASSEKYGYTF
TRBV6-2/TRBV6-3,TRBJ2-1,CASSETGTRNEQFF
TRBV20-1,TRBJ2-6,CSARAGPNSGANVLTF
TRBV20-1,TRBJ2-7,CSARGQAYSYEQYF
TRBV7-9,TRBJ2-7,CASSGQGAPVEQYF
TRBV5-1,TRBJ2-3,CASSPPGQGSNTQYF
TRBV21-1,TRBJ2-5,CASSNPGEGARETQYF
TRBV7-3,TRBJ2-2,CASSQVGGPTGELFF
TRBV12-3/TRBV12-4,TRBJ1-1,CASRARTGGVTEAFF
TRBV7-6,TRBJ2-1,CASSPLAGRPGEQFF
TRBV20-1,TRBJ2-3,CSARVRLASGTDTQYF
TRBV6-5,TRBJ2-1,CASRTANEQFF
TRBV16,TRBJ2-7,CASSQIREGEQYF
TRBV6-1,TRBJ2-1,CASRSTARNNEQFF
TRBV7-9,TRBJ1-3,CASSSLGDTIYF
TRBV29-1,TRBJ2-7,CSVTYGWNDEQYF
TRBV19,TRBJ2-7,CASSIPGRLSGEQYF
TRBV27,TRBJ2-2,CASKGGGHRRAGELFF
TRBV7-2,TRBJ2-3,CASMRTGRPDTQYF
TRBV7-3,TRBJ2-1,CASSLTGSGGYNEQFF